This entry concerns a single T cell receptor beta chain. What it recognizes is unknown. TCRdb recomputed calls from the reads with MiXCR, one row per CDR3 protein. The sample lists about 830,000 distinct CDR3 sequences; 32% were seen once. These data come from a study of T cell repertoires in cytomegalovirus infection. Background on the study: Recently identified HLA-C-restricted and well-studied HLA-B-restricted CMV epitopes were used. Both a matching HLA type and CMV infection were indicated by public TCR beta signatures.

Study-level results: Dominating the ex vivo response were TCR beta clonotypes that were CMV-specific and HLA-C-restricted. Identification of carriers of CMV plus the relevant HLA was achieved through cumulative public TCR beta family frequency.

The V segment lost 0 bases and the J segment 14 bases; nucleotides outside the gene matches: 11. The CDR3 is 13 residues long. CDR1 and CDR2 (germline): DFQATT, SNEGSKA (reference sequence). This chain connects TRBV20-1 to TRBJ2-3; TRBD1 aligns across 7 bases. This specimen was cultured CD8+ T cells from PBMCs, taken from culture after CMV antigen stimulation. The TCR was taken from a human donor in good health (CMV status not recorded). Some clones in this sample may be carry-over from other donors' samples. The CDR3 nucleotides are TGCAGTGCTAGAGAGCTGGGCAACTCAGGGGGGTATTTT. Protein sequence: CSARELGNSGGYF.